The 26 T cell receptor beta chains below all came from one sample that was sequenced in a study of blood T cells in healthy people across ages. Next came a second PCR, run for about 7 to 12 cycles, which used a sample-barcoded 5' primer along with a J-beta primer mix. Each CDR3 protein gets one entry after TCRdb re-called the 5' RACE reads with MiXCR. The repertoire holds 980,000 or so distinct CDR3 sequences, roughly 48% seen once, with around an eighth in the top ten. Sequencing input: blood. The receptors come from a man younger than 40 in good health.

This clonotype showed up many times. This chain uses TRBV29-1 with TRBJ2-7; possibly TRBD1 for D (6 bases). The V and J ends lost 7 bases and 2 bases respectively, with 12 bases between them. This CDR3 has 12 amino acids. Germline CDR1 SQVTM, CDR2 ANQGSEA. The CDR3: CSAAQGTYEQYF. The DNA of the CDR3 is TGCAGCGCCGCTCAGGGGACCTACGAGCAGTACTTC.

As DNA, the CDR3 is TGTGCCAGCAGTTACTCGTTTCAATACAATGAGCAGTTCTTC. Protein product: CASSYSFQYNEQFF. This chain connects TRBV6-2 or TRBV6-3 to TRBJ2-1; D gene ambiguous. The CDR3 covers 14 residues. Trimming took 0 bases from V and 4 from J, leaving 7 bases between them. Germline V CDR1 and CDR2: MNHEY, SVGEGT.

The chain couples TRBV6-5 to TRBJ2-2, with 8 bases identical to TRBD1. This CDR3 is 13 amino acids long. The V and J ends lost 6 bases and 4 bases, in that order; junction bases with no gene match: 1. From germline, CDR1 is MNHEY and CDR2 SVGAGI. The DNA of the CDR3 is TGTGCCAGCAGACAGGGGGGCACCGGGGAGCTGTTTTTT. Translation: CASRQGGTGELFF.

The gene calls are TRBV7-9 and TRBJ1-4, with 7 positions matching TRBD1. The CDR3 is 14 amino acids. Germline CDR1 is SEHNR and CDR2 is FQNEAQ (reference sequence). Trimming cost V 5 bases and J 5 bases; bases outside gene matches: 5. In DNA form, the CDR3 reads TGTGCCAGCAGCGAAGGGACAGTCAATGAAAAACTGTTTTTT. This encodes CASSEGTVNEKLFF.

The chain carries TRBV2 and TRBJ1-1; 7 bases are a match to TRBD1. This CDR3 is 16 amino acids long. With V trimmed by 7 bases and J by 6 bases, 17 bases remained unmatched. Germline-derived CDR1 and CDR2 are SNHLY and FYNNEI. This CDR3 reads CASTNGVGGLNPEAFF. Here the CDR3 DNA reads TGTGCCAGCACCAACGGTGTAGGGGGCTTAAATCCTGAAGCTTTCTTT.

The rearrangement joins TRBV6-5 to TRBJ2-5; D is undetermined. This CDR3 comprises 14 residues. CDR1 MNHEY and CDR2 SVGAGI come from the germline V gene. The germline V and J ends were trimmed by 0 bases and 11 bases, with 16 bases remaining between them. This CDR3 is CASSYSPTLNEQYF. The CDR3 coding sequence is TGTGCCAGCAGTTACTCTCCTACCCTCAATGAGCAGTACTTC.

Only one count was recorded for this clonotype. The chain has TRBV6-1 and TRBJ1-5; D not certain. Germline assignment: CDR1 MNHNS and CDR2 SASEGT. The CDR3 has 15 residues. Trimming shortened V by 2 bases and J by 0 bases, and 8 bases separated the two germline ends. The CDR3 DNA is TGTGCCAGCAGTGAACAGAGTAATAGCAATCAGCCCCAGCATTTT. Translated, it gives CASSEQSNSNQPQHF.

As for this clonotype: A read error is possible here, since a much larger clone lies one base away. The J gene is TRBJ1-2, the V gene TRBV7-2; maybe TRBD1 (6 bases). The germline V gene encodes CDR1 SGHTA and CDR2 FQGNSA. The CDR3 covers 14 residues. Between the trimmed V and J ends, which lost 8 bases and 4 bases, there was a span of 17 bases. For the CDR3, the DNA is TGTGCCAGCTCTACTGTGGGGGCTACCTATGGCTACACCTTC. It is translated as CASSTVGATYGYTF. The full variable domain, in which reference TRBV7-2 and TRBJ1-2 provide the parts outside the CDR3, is GAGVSQSPSNKVTEKGKDVELRCDPISGHTALYWYRQSLGQGLEFLIYFQGNSAPDKSGLPSDRFSAERTGGSVSTLTIQRTQQEDSAVYLCASSTVGATYGYTFGSGTRLTVV.

This clonotype was detected only a few times. This rearrangement joins TRBV28 to TRBJ2-3, with TRBD2 identical over 11 bases. The trim removed 3 bases at V and 2 bases at J, leaving 4 bases unmatched. This CDR3 contains 16 residues. Germline V lookup: CDR1 MDHEN, CDR2 SYDVKM. The CDR3 DNA follows: TGTGCCAGCAGTTTGAGTAGCGGGGGGGCCACAGATACGCAGTATTTT. It codes for CASSLSSGGATDTQYF.

This clonotype came up many times. The chain joins TRBV20-1 to TRBJ2-7, with D perhaps matching TRBD1 (5 bases). Germline CDR1 and CDR2: DFQATT and SNEGSKA (reference sequence). The CDR3 runs 11 residues. The CDR3 loop is CSARQGYEQYF. For the CDR3, the DNA is TGCAGCGCTCGCCAGGGCTACGAGCAGTACTTC.

This clonotype appeared many times. The chain uses TRBV9 and TRBJ2-3; D gene unclear. The CDR3 has 15 amino acids. Per germline, CDR1 SGDLS and CDR2 YYNGEE. V dropped 3 bases and J dropped 1 base, with 12 bases sitting between them. CDR3 amino acids: CASSADGFGTDTQYF. CDR3 DNA: TGTGCCAGCAGCGCCGACGGGTTCGGCACAGATACGCAGTATTTT.

The J gene is TRBJ2-2, the V gene TRBV5-4; 8 bases agree with TRBD1. There are 14 residues in the CDR3. Germline CDR1 reads SGHNT; CDR2 reads YYREEE (reference sequence). V was clipped by 3 bases and J by 6 bases; unmatched bases: 4. The DNA of the CDR3 is TGTGCCAGCAGCTGGGGACAGGTCCCCGGGGAGCTGTTTTTT. Its translation is CASSWGQVPGELFF.

This chain links TRBV5-1 with TRBJ1-1, with a weak D call TRBD1 (5 bases). CDR1 is SGHRS and CDR2 is YFSETQ in the germline V gene. V was pared by 4 bases and J by 5 bases, with 15 bases between. This CDR3 spans 14 amino acids. The CDR3 coding sequence is TGCGCCAGCAGCATCCAGGGTGGGAGGACTGAAGCTTTCTTT. Protein product: CASSIQGGRTEAFF.

This clonotype has only one observation. The gene calls are TRBV9 and TRBJ2-1; 8 bases are shared with TRBD1. The germline gives CDR1 SGDLS, CDR2 YYNGEE. Trimming took 4 bases from V and 8 from J; bases not matched to a gene: 11. The CDR3 length is 15 residues. This CDR3 is CASSPQGERTYEQFF. The CDR3, as DNA: TGTGCCAGCAGCCCACAGGGGGAGCGTACCTATGAGCAGTTCTTC.

V usage is TRBV20-1 and J usage is TRBJ2-4, with 15 bases identical to TRBD2. The end of the DNA is better explained by TRBJ2-7, so the J call may be wrong. The CDR3 extends over 15 amino acids. CDR1 and CDR2 (germline): DFQATT, SNEGSKA (reference sequence). Written as DNA, the CDR3 is TGCAGTGCTAGTCTCGGGACTAGCGGGGGGTTCGAGCAGTACTTC. This sequence encodes CSASLGTSGGFEQYF.

V and J are TRBV3-1 and TRBJ2-7; 7 nucleotides agree with TRBD1. Germline lookup yields CDR1 LGHDT and CDR2 YNNKEL (reference sequence). V lost 6 bases to trimming and J lost 2 bases; unmatched junction nucleotides: 10. The CDR3 has 15 residues. This CDR3 is CASRRVTGQTYEQYF. The CDR3 bases are TGTGCCAGCAGACGGGTGACAGGGCAGACCTACGAGCAGTACTTC.

The sample holds one count of this clonotype. The junction departs from germline at one end; a sequencing error may be responsible. The CDR3 region has the DNA TGTGTCACCAGCGGGTGGTATGAGCAGTTCTTC. Translating it yields CVTSGWYEQFF. V and J are TRBV15 and TRBJ2-1; tentatively, D is TRBD2 (6 bases). Germline V CDR1 and CDR2: LNHNV, YYDKDF (reference sequence). The CDR3 has 11 residues.

This clonotype was observed a few times. The chain couples TRBV4-3 to TRBJ2-1, with 9 nucleotides matching TRBD2. This CDR3 has 17 residues. Germline CDR1 LGHNA, CDR2 YSLEER. With V trimmed by 0 bases and J by 5 bases, 8 bases remained unmatched. In nucleotides, the CDR3 is TGCGCCAGCAGCCAAGATCTCTCGAGCGGGGGGAACAATGAGCAGTTCTTC. Its translation: CASSQDLSSGGNNEQFF.

This clonotype was counted a single time. V usage is TRBV28 and J usage is TRBJ2-7; 11 bases are a match to TRBD1. Trimming at V came to 6 bases and at J to 4 bases, leaving 11 bases not matched to a gene. CDR1 is MDHEN and CDR2 is SYDVKM in the germline V gene. The CDR3 totals 16 residues. The CDR3 region is CASSPPGTGGMYEQYF. The CDR3 region has the DNA TGTGCCAGCAGCCCCCCGGGGACAGGGGGTATGTACGAGCAGTACTTC.

Worth noting for this clonotype: A read error is possible here, since a much larger clone lies one base away. The rearrangement uses TRBV5-6 and TRBJ2-3, with D hard to call. This CDR3 has 13 residues. V shed 4 bases and J shed 13 bases, with 19 bases lying between them. In germline, CDR1 is SGHDT, CDR2 YYEEEE. This chain's CDR3 is CASSVVDSYTEYF. The DNA for the CDR3 is TGTGCCAGCAGCGTGGTAGACTCGTATACAGAGTATTTT.

The rearrangement links TRBV10-3 to TRBJ2-7, with D perhaps matching TRBD2 (5 bases). This CDR3 has 15 residues. V was cut by 0 bases and J by 4 bases, with 13 bases left in between. Germline lookup yields CDR1 ENHRY and CDR2 SYGVKD. The CDR3 DNA follows: TGTGCCATCAGTGAGTCGGAGGCGGTCCTATACGAGCAGTACTTC. This encodes CAISESEAVLYEQYF.

This chain links TRBV19 with TRBJ1-1; TRBD1 might be the D (6 bases). CDR1 is LNHDA and CDR2 is SQIVND in the germline V gene (reference sequence). Trimming pared 3 bases from V and 1 base from J, leaving 18 bases between. The CDR3 is made up of 17 amino acids. This CDR3 is CASSMPLLTGRNTEAFF. The CDR3 DNA follows: TGTGCCAGTAGTATGCCCCTTCTGACAGGACGGAACACTGAAGCTTTCTTT.

This clonotype was observed a few times. The J gene is TRBJ2-1, the V gene TRBV20-1; 7 nucleotides match TRBD1. The CDR3 is 14 amino acids. Germline CDR1 reads DFQATT; CDR2 reads SNEGSKA (reference sequence). Trimming took 3 bases from V and 7 from J; bases not matched to a gene: 9. CDR3 sequence (DNA): TGCAGTGCTAGGCCGGACAGGTGGCGGAATGAGCAGTTCTTC. Its translation: CSARPDRWRNEQFF.

This clonotype was seen only a few times. The chain recombines TRBV4-1 with TRBJ1-6; D gene uncertain. CDR3 length equals 18 residues. V was pared by 0 bases and J by 0 bases, with 12 bases between. Germline-derived CDR1 and CDR2 are MGHRA and YSYEKL. The CDR3 here is CASSQDIWGSSYNSPLHF. The CDR3 DNA is TGCGCCAGCAGCCAAGATATCTGGGGTAGCTCCTATAATTCACCCCTCCACTTT.

V and J are TRBV3-1 and TRBJ2-2; D is perhaps TRBD2 (7 bases). Germline CDR1 and CDR2: LGHDT and YNNKEL (reference sequence). The CDR3 covers 17 residues. Trimming left V 3 bases short and J 3 bases short, with 17 bases between. CDR3 sequence: CASSHPSGGSDTGELFF. As DNA, the CDR3 is TGTGCCAGCAGCCATCCATCGGGGGGCTCGGACACCGGGGAGCTGTTTTTT.

The genes are TRBV16 and TRBJ1-1, with D unclear. CDR3 length equals 15 residues. Trimming stripped 0 bases from V and 2 bases from J, with 10 bases between. The V gene's germline CDR1 is KGHSY and CDR2 FQNENV. The CDR3 sequence is CASSQSLGLNTEAFF. CDR3 DNA: TGTGCCAGCAGCCAATCGCTAGGCCTTAACACTGAAGCTTTCTTT.